Shown below are 20 T cell receptor beta chains from a single sample sequenced in a study of beta chain features in type 1 diabetes. Findings and caveats of the study: In all four CD4+ subsets, TCRB CDR3 length was significantly, moderately reduced in type 1 diabetes.

The sequenced template was cDNA made from the entire isolated RNA. Sequenced by immunoSEQ multiplex PCR; TCRdb stores in-frame clones only, minus some. The table includes about 160,000 clones, 7% to 9.5% detected once. No antigen has been identified for these receptors. Material for sequencing was central memory CD4+ T cells from blood. The receptors shown here come from a woman in her twenties or thirties with type 1 diabetes.

V is TRBV25-1 and J is TRBJ2-7; unclear D gene. V lost 3 bases and J lost 3, with 6 bases in between. The CDR3 length is 12 residues. Germline CDR1 is MGHDK and CDR2 is SYGVNS. The CDR3 sequence is CASSEGYYEQYF. Here the CDR3 DNA reads TGTGCCAGCAGTGAGGGCTACTACGAGCAGTACTTC.

This chain joins TRBV19 and TRBJ1-5; 7 positions agree with TRBD1. The CDR3 consists of 15 residues. Germline CDR1 LNHDA, CDR2 SQIVND (reference sequence). Losses at the gene ends were 3 bases for V and 0 bases for J; bases not matched to a gene: 2. The CDR3 DNA reads TGTGCCAGTAGTATTGACAGGGATAGCAATCAGCCCCAGCATTTT. This encodes CASSIDRDSNQPQHF.

A remark on this clone: Distinct nucleotide sequences in the sample also encode this CDR3. The CDR3, as DNA: TGCAGCGTTGAAGGGGGCCGGGGCACAGATACGCAGTATTTT. Translated: CSVEGGRGTDTQYF. J is TRBJ2-3 and V is TRBV29-1; TRBD1 is a possible D gene (5 bases). The V and J ends lost 1 base and 1 base respectively, with 9 bases between them. Germline V lookup: CDR1 SQVTM, CDR2 ANQGSEA. This CDR3 is built from 14 residues.

V and J are TRBV5-1 and TRBJ1-2; D is uncertain. This CDR3 has 16 amino acids. Germline V CDR1 and CDR2: SGHRS, YFSETQ. V shed 0 bases and J shed 7 bases, with 19 bases lying between them. The chain's CDR3 is CASSLAMGRAQSGYTF. The CDR3 DNA reads as TGCGCCAGCAGCTTGGCTATGGGGAGAGCCCAGTCTGGCTACACCTTC.

The genes are TRBV19 and TRBJ2-2, with TRBD1 as a possible D gene (5 bases). V was pared by 3 bases and J by 0 bases, with 8 bases between. The CDR3 consists of 15 residues. Germline CDR1 reads LNHDA; CDR2 reads SQIVND (reference sequence). In DNA, the CDR3 is TGTGCCAGTAGTATCTCGACAGCGAACACCGGGGAGCTGTTTTTT. Its protein product is CASSISTANTGELFF.

This clone was detected a few times. The gene calls are TRBV9 and TRBJ2-7, with 7 bases identical to TRBD1. The V gene's germline CDR1 is SGDLS and CDR2 YYNGEE. This CDR3 region has 15 residues. The ends lost 4 bases at V and 4 bases at J; junction bases unmatched: 11. CDR3 nucleotide sequence: TGTGCCAGCAGCCCGACGTCGACAGGGAATTACGAGCAGTACTTC. Encoded protein: CASSPTSTGNYEQYF.

The rearrangement links TRBV5-1 to TRBJ2-7; no clear D. Germline loops: CDR1 SGHRS, CDR2 YFSETQ. V was cut by 0 bases and J by 3 bases, with 10 bases left in between. This CDR3 has 14 amino acids. The CDR3 loop reads CASSLGQDIYEQYF. The CDR3 coding sequence is TGCGCCAGCAGCTTGGGGCAGGATATCTACGAGCAGTACTTC.

This clone was picked up a small number of times. CDR3 sequence reads: CASSLLLGEETQYF. CDR3 nucleotide sequence: TGCGCCAGCAGCTTGCTTCTAGGGGAAGAGACCCAGTACTTC. This chain links TRBV5-1 with TRBJ2-5, with D tentatively TRBD1 (5 bases). This CDR3 contains 14 residues. The germline V gene encodes CDR1 SGHRS and CDR2 YFSETQ. V was trimmed by 1 base and J by 3 bases, leaving 10 bases between them.

V usage is TRBV30 and J usage is TRBJ1-3, with unresolved D. Germline V lookup: CDR1 GTSNPN, CDR2 SVGIG (reference sequence). The CDR3 length is 17 residues. V lost 0 bases and J 0 bases, leaving 15 bases between the germline ends. CDR3 amino acids: CAWSVNLGLNSGNTIYF. The CDR3 DNA sequence: TGTGCCTGGAGTGTAAATCTTGGGCTGAACTCTGGAAACACCATATATTTT.

The V and J genes are TRBV30 and TRBJ2-5; 8 positions match TRBD1. Germline-derived CDR1 and CDR2 are GTSNPN and SVGIG (reference sequence). This CDR3 contains 15 residues. Germline trimming cut 3 bases from V and 5 bases from J; bases unmatched to any gene: 11. CDR3 sequence reads: CAWSLGQARGETQYF. CDR3 in DNA: TGTGCCTGGAGCCTGGGACAGGCGAGGGGGGAGACCCAGTACTTC.

This clone has more than one count but fewer than ten. The chain carries TRBV5-1 and TRBJ1-1; 9 nucleotides line up with TRBD1. This CDR3 contains 14 residues. V was clipped by 1 base and J by 7 bases; unmatched bases: 5. Germline V gene sequence: CDR1 SGHRS, CDR2 YFSETQ. The CDR3 nucleotides read TGCGCCAGCAGCTTGTACGGGACAGGGAGTGAAGCTTTCTTT. Translation: CASSLYGTGSEAFF.

There are a few counts of this clone. The chain combines TRBV5-8 with TRBJ2-5, with TRBD2 matching 11 bases. The length of the CDR3 is 16 residues. CDR1 SGHTS and CDR2 YDEGEE come from the germline V gene. V dropped 0 bases and J dropped 2; count of bases not matched to a gene: 3. CDR3 DNA: TGTGCCAGCAGCTTGGTAGCGGGAGGGATACAAGAGACCCAGTACTTC. Amino acid sequence: CASSLVAGGIQETQYF.

V usage is TRBV29-1 and J usage is TRBJ1-5; TRBD1 agrees at 7 bases. The length of the CDR3 is 14 residues. Germline loops: CDR1 SQVTM, CDR2 ANQGSEA. The ends lost 5 bases at V and 6 bases at J; junction bases unmatched: 10. The CDR3 region has the DNA TGCAGCGTTACCACAGGGGTGGGGAGTCAGCCCCAGCATTTT. It codes for CSVTTGVGSQPQHF.

This clone was found a few times. The chain uses TRBV9 and TRBJ1-2; a weak D match, TRBD1 (6 bases). V was trimmed by 0 bases and J by 4 bases, leaving 13 bases between them. The CDR3 has 15 residues. CDR1 and CDR2 (germline): SGDLS, YYNGEE. In DNA form, the CDR3 reads TGTGCCAGCAGCGTAGGGGCAGGGGAGCCCTATGGCTACACCTTC. It yields the protein CASSVGAGEPYGYTF.

V and J are TRBV4-2 and TRBJ2-7; 7 bases are a match to TRBD2. The V gene end was trimmed by 4 bases and the J gene end by 7 bases; junction bases not matched to a gene: 19. The CDR3 runs to 17 residues. Germline CDR1 is LGHNA and CDR2 is YNFKEQ. The CDR3 nucleotides are TGTGCCAGCAGCCGGGCGGTTGCGGGAGCTACTCTGTGGGAGCAGTACTTC. Its protein product is CASSRAVAGATLWEQYF.

The chain combines TRBV25-1 with TRBJ2-1, with 7 bases that match TRBD2. CDR1 is MGHDK, CDR2 SYGVNS, per germline. The J segment lost 0 bases and the V segment lost 3 bases, leaving 5 bases of the junction unmatched. The CDR3 is 16 residues long. CDR3 residues: CASSDWRESSYNEQFF. CDR3 DNA: TGTGCCAGCAGTGATTGGCGGGAGAGCTCCTACAATGAGCAGTTCTTC.

This clone was counted a few times. V gene TRBV2 combines with J gene TRBJ2-2, with 9 bases fitting TRBD1. The CDR3 consists of 15 residues. CDR1 SNHLY and CDR2 FYNNEI come from the germline V gene. The V and J ends lost 7 bases and 5 bases, in that order; junction bases with no gene match: 8. The CDR3 DNA is TGTGCCAGCACCGGGACAGGGATCGTTACCGGGGAGCTGTTTTTT. It is translated as CASTGTGIVTGELFF. The complete variable domain, with remaining parts taken from reference TRBV2 and TRBJ2-2, reads EPEVTQTPSHQVTQMGQEVILRCVPISNHLYFYWYRQILGQKVEFLVSFYNNEISEKSEIFDDQFSVERPDGSNFTLKIRSTKLEDSAMYFCASTGTGIVTGELFFGEGSRLTVL.

The table lists this clone with a few counts. The chain combines TRBV5-1 with TRBJ2-7; 8 bases map to TRBD1. V lost 4 bases, J lost 8 bases, and 11 bases stayed unmatched. The CDR3 spans 14 residues. The V gene's germline CDR1 is SGHRS and CDR2 YFSETQ. CDR3 residues: CASSPGQGEGKQYF. The CDR3 DNA reads TGCGCCAGCAGCCCCGGACAGGGAGAGGGTAAGCAGTACTTC. Supplemented by reference TRBV5-1 and TRBJ2-7, the full variable domain reads KAGVTQTPRYLIKTRGQQVTLSCSPISGHRSVSWYQQTPGQGLQFLFEYFSETQRNKGNFPGRFSGRQFSNSRSEMNVSTLELGDSALYLCASSPGQGEGKQYFGPGTRLTVT.

There are a few counts of this clone. V usage is TRBV6-5 and J usage is TRBJ2-3; D gene uncertain. This CDR3 has 13 amino acids. V was pared by 4 bases and J by 7 bases, with 12 bases between. The germline V gene encodes CDR1 MNHEY and CDR2 SVGAGI. This CDR3 reads CASSFSAEYTQYF. Here the CDR3 DNA reads TGTGCCAGCAGTTTCTCCGCAGAATATACGCAGTATTTT.

The gene calls are TRBV29-1 and TRBJ1-1; D is ambiguous. The CDR3 has 13 amino acids. Trimming shortened V by 3 bases and J by 2 bases, and 10 bases separated the two germline ends. The V gene's germline CDR1 is SQVTM and CDR2 ANQGSEA. The CDR3 loop reads CSVDRQQNTEAFF. CDR3 coding DNA: TGCAGCGTTGACAGGCAGCAAAACACTGAAGCTTTCTTT. Drawing the rest from reference TRBV29-1 and TRBJ1-1, the complete variable domain is SAVISQKPSRDICQRGTSLTIQCQVDSQVTMMFWYRQQPGQSLTLIATANQGSEATYESGFVIDKFPISRPNLTFSTLTVSNMSPEDSSIYLCSVDRQQNTEAFFGQGTRLTVV.